This T cell receptor beta chain was profiled in a study of T-cell reconstitution after alpha-beta-depleted transplantation in children. In germline, CDR1 is SGHRS, CDR2 YFSETQ. V lost 2 bases and J 10 bases, leaving 13 bases between the germline ends. The CDR3 is 13 residues long. TCRbeta library construction was performed incorporating unique molecular identifiers. TCRdb reprocessed the PCR reads with MiXCR, giving one entry per CDR3 protein. The table records a few hundred thousand distinct CDR3 sequences, around 9.9% of them present only once. This clonotype appeared a few times. The starting material was PBMCs from the stem cell graft donor, obtained from the stem cell graft. V gene TRBV5-1 combines with J gene TRBJ2-1; D perhaps matches TRBD1 (5 bases). The source is a human donor who donated a stem cell graft to a child with acute myeloid leukemia. CDR3 DNA sequence: TGCGCCAGCAGCTTACCTCAGGGAAGCGAGCAGTTCTTC. It specifies CASSLPQGSEQFF.